The clone carrying this T cell receptor (beta chain) has only one observation. This specimen belongs to a study of T cell changes during pregnancy in multiple sclerosis. V was clipped by 10 bases and J by 10 bases, with 12 bases between them. The CDR3 has 10 residues. The germline CDR1 and CDR2 sequences are SGHNT and YENEEA. Libraries were prepared by immunoSEQ multiplex PCR; TCRdb keeps only in-frame clonotypes and omits some of them. The sample records tens of thousands of clones, approximately 85% being singletons. The sequence derives from a female donor with multiple sclerosis, enrolled in a pregnancy study. Sample: peripheral blood, taken in the first trimester of pregnancy. V gene TRBV11-3 combines with J gene TRBJ2-3, with D uncertain. This chain's CDR3 is CAKSRVAQYF. The DNA for the CDR3 is TGTGCCAAGAGCCGCGTTGCGCAGTATTTT.